Listed here are 18 T cell receptor beta chains from one sample, sequenced in a study of T cell responses to AZD1222 COVID-19 vaccine. Produced via immunoSEQ multiplex PCR; TCRdb's table is partial and in-frame only. The sample records around 150,000 clones, 90% to 95% being singletons. The starting material was peripheral blood, obtained on day 0 of AZD1222 vaccination. Receptors were obtained from an adult in good health.

This chain links TRBV7-2 with TRBJ2-2; the D is unclear. Per the germline V gene, CDR1 is SGHTA and CDR2 is FQGNSA. This CDR3 spans 14 amino acids. V gave up 3 bases and J gave up 6 bases, with 11 bases separating them. The CDR3 region has the DNA TGTGCCAGCAGCTTCGGGCAGTGGGCCGGGGAGCTGTTTTTT. Translating it yields CASSFGQWAGELFF. Complete variable domain (other parts from reference TRBV7-2 and TRBJ2-2): GAGVSQSPSNKVTEKGKDVELRCDPISGHTALYWYRQSLGQGLEFLIYFQGNSAPDKSGLPSDRFSAERTGGSVSTLTIQRTQQEDSAVYLCASSFGQWAGELFFGEGSRLTVL.

The genes are TRBV9 and TRBJ1-2; TRBD1 matches at 7 bases. Germline V gene lookup returns CDR1 SGDLS and CDR2 YYNGEE. The CDR3 totals 17 residues. The J segment lost 0 bases and the V segment lost 0 bases, leaving 8 bases of the junction unmatched. CDR3: CASSVAGRTGANYGYTF. CDR3 DNA sequence: TGTGCCAGCAGCGTAGCTGGCCGAACAGGGGCTAACTATGGCTACACCTTC.

This chain connects TRBV4-2 to TRBJ1-6, with 7 positions matching TRBD1. CDR3 size: 15 residues. V lost 4 bases to trimming and J lost 7 bases; unmatched junction nucleotides: 7. Germline lookup yields CDR1 LGHNA and CDR2 YNFKEQ. CDR3: CASSPLEGANSPLHF. CDR3 nucleotide sequence: TGTGCCAGCAGCCCACTTGAGGGGGCGAATTCACCCCTCCACTTT.

The chain carries TRBV28 and TRBJ1-1; no firm D call. Germline assignment: CDR1 MDHEN and CDR2 SYDVKM. V was cut by 11 bases and J by 5 bases, with 15 bases left in between. The CDR3 is 12 residues long. CDR3 sequence (DNA): TGTGCCGCGGGTCGAGAAGCGACTGAAGCTTTCTTT. Encoded protein: CAAGREATEAFF.

This chain connects TRBV18 to TRBJ1-5; D uncertain. The CDR3 totals 14 residues. Germline-derived CDR1 and CDR2 are KGHSH and LQKENI. The germline V and J ends were trimmed by 1 base and 0 bases, with 4 bases remaining between them. The CDR3 nucleotides are TGTGCCAGCTCACCACGGTATAGCAATCAGCCCCAGCATTTT. This encodes CASSPRYSNQPQHF.

The chain couples TRBV19 to TRBJ2-7; D is possibly TRBD1 (6 bases). The CDR3 loop spans 12 amino acids. V lost 6 bases and J 3 bases, leaving 9 bases between the germline ends. Germline V gene sequence: CDR1 LNHDA, CDR2 SQIVND (reference sequence). The CDR3: CASSGDIYEQYF. CDR3 in DNA: TGTGCCAGTAGCGGGGACATCTACGAGCAGTACTTC. Variable domain in full (rest from reference TRBV19 and TRBJ2-7): DGGITQSPKYLFRKEGQNVTLSCEQNLNHDAMYWYRQDPGQGLRLIYYSQIVNDFQKGDIAEGYSVSREKKESFPLTVTSAQKNPTAFYLCASSGDIYEQYFGPGTRLTVT.

Comments on this clone: The junction shows a germline mismatch at one end, possibly a read error. V is TRBV9 and J is TRBJ1-3; D is unresolved. The CDR3 is 13 residues long. The germline CDR1 and CDR2 sequences are SGDLS and YYNGEE. The CDR3 region is CASSFFPGNTIYF. In nucleotides, the CDR3 is TGTGCCAGCAGTTTTTTCCCTGGCAACACCATATATTTT.

The rearrangement joins TRBV10-3 to TRBJ1-5, with TRBD1 matching over 10 bases. The CDR3 consists of 13 residues. Germline V gene lookup returns CDR1 ENHRY and CDR2 SYGVKD. The V gene end was trimmed by 10 bases and the J gene end by 4 bases; junction bases not matched to a gene: 4. CDR3 nucleotides: TGTGCCACCGGGACAGGGGTGAATCAGCCCCAGCATTTT. It encodes CATGTGVNQPQHF.

The chain uses TRBV19 and TRBJ1-5; D unresolved. The CDR3 loop spans 15 amino acids. Germline CDR1 is LNHDA and CDR2 is SQIVND (reference sequence). Trimming pared 5 bases from V and 0 bases from J, leaving 11 bases between. The CDR3 nucleotides read TGTGCCAGTAGTCCGGTCGCCAATAGCAATCAGCCCCAGCATTTT. This translates into CASSPVANSNQPQHF.

The V call is TRBV10-3, the J call TRBJ1-6; D gene ambiguous. Per the germline V gene, CDR1 is ENHRY and CDR2 is SYGVKD. V was clipped by 0 bases and J by 15 bases, with 9 bases between them. This CDR3 region has 12 residues. The CDR3 here is CAISESGSVLHF. CDR3 bases: TGTGCCATCAGTGAGTCCGGCAGCGTCCTCCACTTT.

The chain carries TRBV6-5 and TRBJ2-7; maybe TRBD2 (6 bases). Germline loops: CDR1 MNHEY, CDR2 SVGAGI. The CDR3 sequence is 12 residues long. Between the trimmed V and J ends, which lost 5 bases and 8 bases, there was a span of 13 bases. The CDR3 DNA reads TGTGCCAGCAGTCGGCCGGGACTCCAGCAGTACTTC. As protein: CASSRPGLQQYF.

The chain combines TRBV6-5 with TRBJ2-5; D remains ambiguous. V gave up 8 bases and J gave up 5 bases, with 9 bases separating them. The CDR3 is made up of 11 amino acids. CDR1 is MNHEY and CDR2 is SVGAGI in the germline V gene. Here the CDR3 reads CASGRVETQYF. In nucleotides, the CDR3 is TGTGCCAGCGGTAGAGTGGAGACCCAGTACTTC.

The J gene is TRBJ1-1, the V gene TRBV6-5; TRBD1 might be the D (6 bases). Germline V gene data show CDR1 as MNHEY and CDR2 as SVGAGI. Trimming removed 6 bases from V and 7 bases from J, with 15 bases in between. This CDR3 comprises 13 residues. CDR3 coding DNA: TGTGCCAGCAGCTTGGGGGGGGCGGTTGAAGCTTTCTTT. Translation gives CASSLGGAVEAFF.

J is TRBJ2-2 and V is TRBV5-1; 9 bases match TRBD1. From germline, CDR1 is SGHRS and CDR2 YFSETQ. CDR3 length: 15 residues. The V gene end was trimmed by 3 bases and the J gene end by 3 bases; junction bases not matched to a gene: 3. The CDR3 here is CASSSDRGDTGELFF. CDR3 sequence (DNA): TGCGCCAGCAGCTCTGACAGGGGGGACACCGGGGAGCTGTTTTTT.

V gene TRBV6-1 combines with J gene TRBJ2-7; a possible D gene is TRBD1 (5 bases). CDR1 is MNHNS, CDR2 SASEGT, per germline. This CDR3 is built from 15 residues. The V and J ends lost 2 bases and 7 bases respectively, with 18 bases between them. CDR3 coding DNA: TGTGCCAGCAGTGAATCCCCGGACATAGCTGGGGAGCAGTACTTC. It encodes CASSESPDIAGEQYF.

The chain recombines TRBV18 with TRBJ1-5; D is perhaps TRBD1 (5 bases). The CDR3 contains 16 residues. The V and J ends lost 5 bases and 2 bases respectively, with 16 bases between them. Germline CDR1 and CDR2: KGHSH and LQKENI. This CDR3 is CASSSEDSGGNQPQHF. CDR3 sequence (DNA): TGTGCCAGCTCATCAGAAGACAGCGGTGGCAATCAGCCCCAGCATTTT.

For the CDR3, the DNA is TGTGCCAGCAGTTTATCGGGCCATTCACCCCTCCACTTT. Translated: CASSLSGHSPLHF. The chain is built from TRBV28 and TRBJ1-6, with D uncertain. Germline lookup yields CDR1 MDHEN and CDR2 SYDVKM. Trimming removed 1 base at V and 8 bases at J, with 6 bases between. This CDR3 has 13 amino acids.

In DNA form, the CDR3 reads TGTGCCAGTAGTATGCACTCCTACAATGAGCAGTTCTTC. It is translated as CASSMHSYNEQFF. The chain carries TRBV19 and TRBJ2-1; no clear D. Germline-derived CDR1 and CDR2 are LNHDA and SQIVND (reference sequence). The CDR3 spans 13 residues. Trimming removed 3 bases from V and 0 bases from J, with 3 bases in between.